These T cell receptor beta chains were read from a single sample in a study of blood T cell repertoires in COVID-19. Produced via immunoSEQ multiplex PCR; TCRdb's table is partial and in-frame only. The sample contains 250,000 or so clones, under 95% of which appear only once. Sequencing used PBMCs or T cells enriched from blood (not recorded which). The receptors derive from a man aged 40-49 years who had been exposed to COVID-19. CDR3s include the opening cysteine and the closing phenylalanine or tryptophan. The D gene is left open where the match is weak. The listing skips clone size in some rows; elsewhere it reads once, few, many or a size class.

D: TRBD2
V: TRBV2
size: .
J: TRBJ2-3
DNA: TGTGCCAGCCCTCTGAGCGGGGTAACTAGCACAGATACGCAGTATTTT
CDR3: CASPLSGVTSTDTQYF

D: TRBD2
V: TRBV7-3
size: .
J: TRBJ2-2
DNA: TGTGCCAGCAGCCTGAGGACTAGCACGAACACCGGGGAGCTGTTTTTT
CDR3: CASSLRTSTNTGELFF

D: .
V: TRBV27
size: .
J: TRBJ1-1
DNA: TGTGCCAGCAGTCCCAGGTTTACAGGGACGGAAGCTTTCTTT
CDR3: CASSPRFTGTEAFF

D: TRBD1
V: TRBV10-3
size: .
J: TRBJ1-2
DNA: TGTGCCATCAGTGGGGACAGAGAGAACTATGGCTACACCTTC
CDR3: CAISGDRENYGYTF

D: .
V: TRBV3-1/TRBV3-2
size: once
J: TRBJ2-7
DNA: TGTGCCAGCAGCCAAGTTATGGCAGGACAAAACGAGCAGTACTTC
CDR3: CASSQVMAGQNEQYF

D: .
V: TRBV30
size: .
J: TRBJ1-1
DNA: TGTGCCTGGAGTTACCGGTATGAAGCTTTCTTT
CDR3: CAWSYRYEAFF

D: .
V: TRBV7-9
size: .
J: TRBJ1-1
DNA: TGTGCCAGCAGCCCCGGGATGGGGTTGAACACTGAAGCTTTCTTT
CDR3: CASSPGMGLNTEAFF

D: TRBD1
V: TRBV5-5
size: .
J: TRBJ1-1
DNA: TGTGCCAGCAGCTCTAGGACAGGGGGGGACACTGAAGCTTTCTTT
CDR3: CASSSRTGGDTEAFF

D: TRBD1
V: TRBV5-1
size: .
J: TRBJ2-3
DNA: TGCGCCAGCAGCTTGGGACAGGGATATAGCACAGATACGCAGTATTTT
CDR3: CASSLGQGYSTDTQYF

D: TRBD2
V: TRBV3-1/TRBV3-2
size: .
J: TRBJ2-5
DNA: TGTGCCAGCAGCCAAGAGGGAGGAATAGCGGGACAAGAGACCCAGTACTTC
CDR3: CASSQEGGIAGQETQYF

D: .
V: TRBV9
size: .
J: TRBJ2-1
DNA: TGTGCCAGCAGCGCCCGACTAGTTAATGAGCAGTTCTTC
CDR3: CASSARLVNEQFF

D: TRBD2
V: TRBV29-1
size: .
J: TRBJ2-7
DNA: TGCAGCGTTGATGGACTAGCGGGAGATAAGGGGTCCTACGAGCAGTACTTC
CDR3: CSVDGLAGDKGSYEQYF